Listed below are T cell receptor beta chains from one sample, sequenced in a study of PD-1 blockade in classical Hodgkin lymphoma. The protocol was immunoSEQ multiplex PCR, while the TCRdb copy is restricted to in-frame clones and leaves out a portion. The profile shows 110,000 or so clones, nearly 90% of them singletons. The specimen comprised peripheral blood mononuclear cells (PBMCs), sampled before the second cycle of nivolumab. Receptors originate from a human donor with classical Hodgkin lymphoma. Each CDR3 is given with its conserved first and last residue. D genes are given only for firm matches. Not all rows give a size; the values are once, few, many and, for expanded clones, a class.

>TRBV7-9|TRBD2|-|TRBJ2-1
TGTGCCAGCAGCACCCGGACTAGCGGAAGCTCCTACAATGAGCAGTTCTTC
CASSTRTSGSSYNEQFF
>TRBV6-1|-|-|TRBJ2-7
TGTGCCAGCAGTGGGACAGGGCTGGGCGGGGGGACCTACGAGCAGTACTTC
CASSGTGLGGGTYEQYF
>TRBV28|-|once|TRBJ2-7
TGTGCCAGCAGAAAAAGGGGGATACCCTCCTACGAGCAGTACTTC
CASRKRGIPSYEQYF
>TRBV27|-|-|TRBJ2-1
TGTGCCAGCAGTTTCCGGGACAAGTTTCACAATGAGCAGTTCTTC
CASSFRDKFHNEQFF
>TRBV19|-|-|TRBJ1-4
TGTGCCAGTTACTCTTGGGGGGGCGATGAAAAACTGTTTTTT
CASYSWGGDEKLFF
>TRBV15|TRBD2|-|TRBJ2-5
TGTGCCACCAGCAGATATAGACTAGCGGGAGGCGGGATCAAACAGACCCAGTACTTC
CATSRYRLAGGGIKQTQYF
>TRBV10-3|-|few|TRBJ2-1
TGTGCCATCAGTGGGGGAGCGGGACAGAACAATGAGCAGTTCTTC
CAISGGAGQNNEQFF
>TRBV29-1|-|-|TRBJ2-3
TGCAGCGTAGGGACGGACACAGATACGCAGTATTTT
CSVGTDTDTQYF
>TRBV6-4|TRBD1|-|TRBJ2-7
TGTGCCAGCAGTGACTCGACAGGGTATCGGTACGAGCAGTACTTC
CASSDSTGYRYEQYF
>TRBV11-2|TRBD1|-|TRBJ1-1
TGTGCCAGCACCCTAGGCCCTAAGGGGGCCAACACTGAAGCTTTCTTT
CASTLGPKGANTEAFF
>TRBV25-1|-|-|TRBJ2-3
TGTGCCAGCAGTGAAATAGCGGACTACCTCACAGATACGCAGTATTTT
CASSEIADYLTDTQYF
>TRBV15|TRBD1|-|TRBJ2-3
TGTGCCACCAGCAGAGGAGGGACAGTAACAGATACGCAGTATTTT
CATSRGGTVTDTQYF
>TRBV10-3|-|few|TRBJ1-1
TGTGCCATCAGTGAGTGGCAGGGCACTGAAGCTTTCTTT
CAISEWQGTEAFF
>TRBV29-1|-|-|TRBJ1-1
TGCAGCGTTGCTGGAGGTAAGACTGAAGCTTTCTTT
CSVAGGKTEAFF
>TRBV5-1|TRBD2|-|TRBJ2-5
TGCGTCAGCACCTATAGCGGGAGACCCCAAGAGACCCAGTACTTC
CVSTYSGRPQETQYF
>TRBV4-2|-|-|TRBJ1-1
TGTGCCAGCAGCCAAGGGGTCGTGGGGGGGCTGAACACTGAAGCTTTCTTT
CASSQGVVGGLNTEAFF
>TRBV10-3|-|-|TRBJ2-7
TGTGCCATCAGTGACCTTAACGAGCAGTACTTC
CAISDLNEQYF
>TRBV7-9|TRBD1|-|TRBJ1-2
TGTGCCAGCAGCGCAGAACAGGGGGAGGTTTCTAACTATGGCTACACCTTC
CASSAEQGEVSNYGYTF
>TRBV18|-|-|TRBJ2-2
TGTGCCAGCTCACCACGGGCCTCAGCGGTTGGGGAGCTGTTTTTT
CASSPRASAVGELFF
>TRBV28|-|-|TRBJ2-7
TGTGCCAGCAGTTTATGGGTTAGATTCTACGAGCAGTACTTC
CASSLWVRFYEQYF
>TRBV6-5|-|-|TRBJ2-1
TGTGCCAGCAGTTACTCTCTAACAGGGTTGGATGAGCAGTTCTTC
CASSYSLTGLDEQFF
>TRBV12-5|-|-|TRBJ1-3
TGTGCTAGTGGTTTGGGTCTCTCTGGAAACACCATATATTTT
CASGLGLSGNTIYF
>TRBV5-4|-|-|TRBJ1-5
TGTGCCAGCAGTTTAATTCAGGGGAGCAATCAGCCCCAGCATTTT
CASSLIQGSNQPQHF
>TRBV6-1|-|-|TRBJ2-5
TGTGCCAGCAGTGTTCGGACACGGACGGAACCAGAGACCCAGTACTTC
CASSVRTRTEPETQYF
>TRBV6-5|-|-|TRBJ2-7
TGTGCCAGCAGGGACAGTTCCTACGAGCAGTACTTC
CASRDSSYEQYF
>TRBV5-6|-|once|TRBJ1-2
TGTGCCAGCAGCTTGGTACACAGTGGAGACTATGGCTACACCTTC
CASSLVHSGDYGYTF
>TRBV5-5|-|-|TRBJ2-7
TGTGCCAGCAGCCCGGCGGGGATACCTCAAAACGAGCAGTACTTC
CASSPAGIPQNEQYF
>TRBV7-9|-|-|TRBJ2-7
TGTGCCAGCAGCCCGGACCTACCCCACGAGCAGTACTTC
CASSPDLPHEQYF
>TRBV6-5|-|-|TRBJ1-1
TGTGCCAGCAGTTACTCCGAGGGGGGAAACACTGAAGCTTTCTTT
CASSYSEGGNTEAFF
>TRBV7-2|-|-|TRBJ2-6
TGTGCCAGCAGCACGGACAGTGCCTCTGGGGCCAACGTCCTGACTTTC
CASSTDSASGANVLTF
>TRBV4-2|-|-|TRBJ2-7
TGTGCCAGCAGCCAAACCATGGGCCGCTCCCAGCAGTACTTC
CASSQTMGRSQQYF
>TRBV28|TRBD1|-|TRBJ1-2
TGTGCCAGCAGCATAGAGGGGGCCGGTGGCTACACCTTC
CASSIEGAGGYTF
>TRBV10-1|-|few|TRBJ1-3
TGCGCCAGCAGTGAGAGCCTCTCTGGAAACACCATATATTTT
CASSESLSGNTIYF
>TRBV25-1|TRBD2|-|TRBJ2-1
TGTGCCAGCAGTGATTATCTCCTAGCGGGAGTGGGTGAGCAGTTCTTC
CASSDYLLAGVGEQFF
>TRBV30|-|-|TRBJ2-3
TGTGCCTGGAGTGTCGGGGTAATAGCATGGAGCACAGATACGCAGTATTTT
CAWSVGVIAWSTDTQYF